The 22 T cell receptor beta chains in this list originate from one sample, sequenced in a study of blood T cell repertoires in COVID-19 (TCRdb year 2020). Preparation of the library involved the immunoSEQ multiplex PCR assay. The source is immuneACCESS, and TCRdb retained only in-frame sequences with V and J called. Part of the clones is not carried over; for the studies checked, unresolved V genes explain less than half of this, and the remainder is unexplained. This sample lists fewer than 200,000 clones; about nine tenths were detected once. Jointly, the top ten make up about 3.9% of the sample. Sequencing was carried out using peripheral blood. These receptors were taken from a woman aged 60-75 years who had recovered from COVID-19.

This sequence joins TRBV28 and TRBJ2-5; TRBD1 agrees at 9 bases. Losses at the gene ends were 6 bases for V and 5 bases for J; bases not matched to a gene: 10. The CDR3 runs 15 residues. Germline-derived CDR1 and CDR2 are MDHEN and SYDVKM. CDR3 in DNA: TGTGCCAGCAGCAATCCGGGACAGGGCGGCGAGACCCAGTACTTC. Translation gives CASSNPGQGGETQYF.

The chain joins TRBV19 to TRBJ2-5; TRBD2 aligns across 10 bases. Germline V gene data show CDR1 as LNHDA and CDR2 as SQIVND (reference sequence). The V and J ends lost 3 bases and 5 bases, in that order; junction bases with no gene match: 9. CDR3 length: 16 amino acids. CDR3 sequence (DNA): TGTGCCAGTAGTATCCTAGCGGGGGTCCTCCGTGAGACCCAGTACTTC. Translating gives CASSILAGVLRETQYF.

The CDR3 spells CASSLPDRGSQPQHF. The CDR3 bases are TGTGCCAGCAGTTTACCTGACAGGGGTAGTCAGCCCCAGCATTTT. The gene calls are TRBV28 and TRBJ1-5; TRBD1 agrees at 8 bases. CDR1 MDHEN and CDR2 SYDVKM come from the germline V gene. V trimming: 2 bases; J trimming: 6 bases; junction bases outside the gene matches: 6. This CDR3 comprises 15 residues.

This chain uses TRBV18 with TRBJ1-5; 9 bases are a match to TRBD1. The V gene's germline CDR1 is KGHSH and CDR2 LQKENI. Trimming removed 2 bases from V and 6 bases from J; junction bases left unmatched: 5. The CDR3 sequence is 15 residues long. The CDR3 here is CASSPGTGNGQPQHF. In nucleotides, the CDR3 is TGTGCCAGCTCACCAGGGACAGGGAATGGTCAGCCCCAGCATTTT.

The rearrangement links TRBV21-1 to TRBJ2-7; the DNA was not compared with TRBD1, the D call given in the table. TRBV21-1 is shown as a pseudogene. The CDR3 totals 16 residues. DNA of the CDR3: TGTGCCAGCAGCCGTTTCGAGGCCAGGGTTGATGTCGAGCAGTACTTC. Its protein is CASSRFEARVDVEQYF.

J is TRBJ2-3 and V is TRBV6-5; 12 bases fit TRBD2. CDR3 length equals 16 residues. CDR1 is MNHEY and CDR2 is SVGAGI in the germline V gene. With V trimmed by 4 bases and J by 4 bases, 6 bases remained unmatched. The CDR3 bases are TGTGCCAGCAGTTTACAGGCTAGCGGGGGGGCAGATACGCAGTATTTT. Translated, it gives CASSLQASGGADTQYF.

The V and J genes are TRBV4-2 and TRBJ2-3; 7 bases are a match to TRBD1. The CDR3 length is 18 residues. CDR1 and CDR2 from the germline V gene are LGHNA and YNFKEQ. V lost 0 bases to trimming and J lost 4 bases; unmatched junction nucleotides: 13. The CDR3: CASSQDLSFGTAPDTQYF. The DNA for the CDR3 is TGTGCCAGCAGCCAAGATTTAAGTTTTGGGACAGCCCCAGATACGCAGTATTTT.

This sequence joins TRBV14 and TRBJ1-1; D remains unclear. The germline V gene has CDR1 SGHDN and CDR2 FVKESK. V shed 2 bases and J shed 5 bases, with 9 bases lying between them. The CDR3 has 13 amino acids. CDR3 DNA sequence: TGTGCCAGCAGCCAATCCCGGGGAACTGAAGCTTTCTTT. It encodes CASSQSRGTEAFF.

V usage is TRBV6-5 and J usage is TRBJ2-5, with TRBD2 matching over 7 bases. Germline lookup yields CDR1 MNHEY and CDR2 SVGAGI. The CDR3 runs to 15 residues. The trim removed 5 bases at V and 7 bases at J, leaving 13 bases unmatched. As DNA, the CDR3 is TGTGCCAGCAGTATCCAGCGGGGCGTTGAAGGGACCCAGTACTTC. This sequence encodes CASSIQRGVEGTQYF.

This clone was observed a single time. This rearrangement joins TRBV4-1 to TRBJ2-1, with D possibly matching TRBD1 (6 bases). Trimming pared 6 bases from V and 7 bases from J, leaving 25 bases between. This CDR3 contains 17 residues. Germline V gene lookup returns CDR1 MGHRA and CDR2 YSYEKL. CDR3 residues: CASSRTTGTLGVNEQFF. DNA for the CDR3: TGCGCCAGCAGTCGAACAACCGGGACACTCGGCGTTAATGAGCAGTTCTTC.

The rearrangement joins TRBV28 to TRBJ1-2; D gene unclear. Germline V gene lookup returns CDR1 MDHEN and CDR2 SYDVKM. Between the trimmed V and J ends, which lost 4 bases and 4 bases, there was a span of 13 bases. The CDR3 is 14 residues long. The CDR3 is CASSSPGTSYGYTF. CDR3 nucleotides: TGTGCCAGCAGTTCGCCGGGTACTAGCTATGGCTACACCTTC.

The table lists this clone with a few counts. This chain links TRBV30 with TRBJ1-6; D is undetermined. Germline V lookup: CDR1 GTSNPN, CDR2 SVGIG (reference sequence). The CDR3 consists of 15 residues. Trimming took 0 bases from V and 3 from J, leaving 9 bases between them. CDR3 protein: CAWSVAGYYNSPLHF. Here the CDR3 DNA reads TGTGCCTGGAGTGTCGCGGGATACTATAATTCACCCCTCCACTTT.

This clone came up once. J is TRBJ2-1 and V is TRBV5-1; a weak D match, TRBD2 (7 bases). CDR1 and CDR2 (germline): SGHRS, YFSETQ. The CDR3 runs 13 residues. V dropped 2 bases and J dropped 7 bases, with 10 bases sitting between them. CDR3 DNA sequence: TGCGCCAGCAGCTTTGGGGGGGCGAATGAGCAGTTCTTC. Translation gives CASSFGGANEQFF.

The chain employs TRBV5-6 and TRBJ1-2, with 7 bases aligning to TRBD1. Germline V lookup: CDR1 SGHDT, CDR2 YYEEEE. V was pared by 2 bases and J by 2 bases, with 3 bases of the junction left unmatched. The CDR3 has 14 residues. CDR3 nucleotides: TGTGCCAGCAGCTTACCGGGACAGAACTATGGCTACACCTTC. Amino acids: CASSLPGQNYGYTF.

The rearrangement joins TRBV7-2 to TRBJ2-1; TRBD2 matches at 8 bases. The CDR3 runs to 13 residues. The junction had 11 bases not matched to a gene; V was cut back by 7 bases and J by 12 bases. Germline V gives CDR1 SGHTA, CDR2 FQGNSA. The CDR3 DNA sequence: TGTGCCAGCATCACGATAGCGGGGTCGGCGCAGTTCTTC. This sequence encodes CASITIAGSAQFF.

This clone turned up a few times. This sequence joins TRBV3-1 (or the pseudogene TRBV3-2) and TRBJ2-7; D remains ambiguous. Per germline, CDR1 LGHDT and CDR2 YNNKEL (reference sequence). V was cut by 4 bases and J by 3 bases, with 22 bases left in between. The CDR3 consists of 17 residues. This CDR3 reads CASSLSGGNTLFYEQYF. CDR3 nucleotides: TGTGCCAGCAGCCTATCTGGCGGAAACACCCTCTTCTACGAGCAGTACTTC.

The V call is TRBV29-1, the J call TRBJ2-1, with D tentatively TRBD2 (7 bases). Germline assignment: CDR1 SQVTM and CDR2 ANQGSEA. The CDR3 extends over 12 amino acids. With 8 bases removed from V and 7 bases from J, the gap between germline ends came to 15 bases. DNA of the CDR3: TGCAGCTCCTGGGGGGGCGGAAATGAGCAGTTCTTC. It is translated as CSSWGGGNEQFF.

In this sample, this clone turned up a few times. In DNA form, the CDR3 reads TGTGCCAGCAGCCTAGGACTTTTCGATCAGCCCCAGCATTTT. This sequence encodes CASSLGLFDQPQHF. V usage is TRBV7-9 and J usage is TRBJ1-5; D is unresolved. This CDR3 contains 14 residues. Trimming took 5 bases from V and 5 from J, leaving 13 bases between them. Germline V gene data show CDR1 as SEHNR and CDR2 as FQNEAQ (reference sequence). Supplemented by reference TRBV7-9 and TRBJ1-5, the full variable domain reads DTGVSQNPRHKITKRGQNVTFRCDPISEHNRLYWYRQTLGQGPEFLTYFQNEAQLEKSRLLSDRFSAERPKGSFSTLEIQRTEQGDSAMYLCASSLGLFDQPQHFGDGTRLSIL.

The sample holds a few counts of this clone. The chain is built from TRBV4-1 and TRBJ2-3; 9 bases are shared with TRBD1. There are 17 residues in the CDR3. The V gene's germline CDR1 is MGHRA and CDR2 YSYEKL. The trim removed 1 base at V and 5 bases at J, leaving 10 bases unmatched. As DNA, the CDR3 is TGCGCCAGCAGCCAAGTTACAGGGGGCTCCTCGGGAGATACGCAGTATTTT. Protein product: CASSQVTGGSSGDTQYF.

The chain has TRBV6-5 and TRBJ1-6; tentative D call: TRBD1 (6 bases). Trimming left V 5 bases short and J 5 bases short, with 13 bases between. This CDR3 has 15 amino acids. CDR1 is MNHEY, CDR2 SVGAGI, per germline. The CDR3 nucleotides read TGTGCCAGCAGTACCTGGGGACACAATAATTCACCCCTCCACTTT. Its translation: CASSTWGHNNSPLHF.

V gene TRBV7-6 combines with J gene TRBJ2-3, with 8 nucleotides matching TRBD2. The CDR3 has 16 residues. V trimming: 2 bases; J trimming: 2 bases; junction bases outside the gene matches: 6. Germline values: CDR1 SGHVS, CDR2 FNYEAQ. The CDR3 is CASSLYGGASTDTQYF. The CDR3, as DNA: TGTGCCAGCAGCTTATACGGGGGGGCCTCCACAGATACGCAGTATTTT.

The chain carries TRBV2 and TRBJ1-2; 8 nucleotides align to TRBD1. Trimming took 6 bases from V and 4 from J; bases not matched to a gene: 10. The CDR3 spans 15 residues. Germline assignment: CDR1 SNHLY and CDR2 FYNNEI. The CDR3 DNA sequence: TGTGCCAGCAGCGGGGACAGGTGGTCCTCCTATGGCTACACCTTC. Its protein is CASSGDRWSSYGYTF.